This T cell receptor beta chain emerged from a study of monozygotic twins with inflammatory bowel disease. CDR1 and CDR2 (germline): SEHNR, FQNEAQ (reference sequence). This CDR3 has 12 amino acids. TCRdb processed the 5' RACE reads again and assigns one entry to each CDR3 protein, with no DNA. In all, the sample yields about 110,000 distinct CDR3 sequences. Specimen: blood. The chain links TRBV7-9 to TRBJ2-7; TCRdb reports TRBD1, a call that lacks DNA to check it against. The receptor's source is a human donor with ulcerative colitis or Crohn's disease, or a healthy co-twin of an affected twin (not recorded which). The CDR3 region is CASSIRDYEQYF.